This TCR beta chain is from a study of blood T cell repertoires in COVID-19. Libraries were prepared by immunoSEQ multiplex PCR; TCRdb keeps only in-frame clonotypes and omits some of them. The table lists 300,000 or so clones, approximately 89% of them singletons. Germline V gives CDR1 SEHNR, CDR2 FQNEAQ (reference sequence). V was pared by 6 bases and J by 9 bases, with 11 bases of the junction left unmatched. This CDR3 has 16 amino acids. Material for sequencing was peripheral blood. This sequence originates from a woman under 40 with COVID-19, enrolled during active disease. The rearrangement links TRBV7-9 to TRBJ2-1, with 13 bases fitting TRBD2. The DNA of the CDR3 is TGTGCCAGCAGTAAACCTGGACTAGCGGGAGTTTCTGAGCAGTTCTTC. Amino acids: CASSKPGLAGVSEQFF. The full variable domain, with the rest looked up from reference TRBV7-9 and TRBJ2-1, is DTGVSQNPRHKITKRGQNVTFRCDPISEHNRLYWYRQTLGQGPEFLTYFQNEAQLEKSRLLSDRFSAERPKGSFSTLEIQRTEQGDSAMYLCASSKPGLAGVSEQFFGPGTRLTVL.